The 31 T cell receptor beta chains in this list originate from one sample, sequenced in a study of Tregs in tolerant kidney transplant recipients. This table comes from immunoSEQ multiplex PCR, and its TCRdb copy is limited to in-frame clones, with some not included. Of more than 60,000 clones in the sample, around 98% were seen once. The sample here was CD4+ T cells from blood, taken before the transplant. The receptors derive from a human donor who received a combined kidney and bone marrow transplant.

V gene TRBV27 combines with J gene TRBJ1-1; 7 bases line up with TRBD1. Germline loops: CDR1 MNHEY, CDR2 SMNVEV (reference sequence). The CDR3 consists of 15 residues. The V segment lost 3 bases and the J segment 10 bases; nucleotides outside the gene matches: 14. CDR3: CASSFLPDRAGGAFF. In DNA, the CDR3 is TGTGCCAGCAGTTTTCTTCCCGACAGGGCGGGGGGAGCTTTCTTT.

The V gene is TRBV18, the J gene TRBJ2-2; 7 nucleotides match TRBD1. V was clipped by 2 bases and J by 3 bases; unmatched bases: 3. The CDR3 is 15 residues long. Germline CDR1 and CDR2: KGHSH and LQKENI. Here the CDR3 reads CASSPSQGDTGELFF. The CDR3 nucleotides read TGTGCCAGCTCACCAAGTCAGGGGGACACCGGGGAGCTGTTTTTT. The full variable domain, in which reference TRBV18 and TRBJ2-2 provide the parts outside the CDR3, is NAGVMQNPRHLVRRRGQEARLRCSPMKGHSHVYWYRQLPEEGLKFMVYLQKENIIDESGMPKERFSAEFPKEGPSILRIQQVVRGDSAAYFCASSPSQGDTGELFFGEGSRLTVL.

The V and J genes are TRBV21-1 and TRBJ1-4; TRBD1 is the table's D call and was not checked against the DNA. TRBV21-1 is labeled a pseudogene. CDR3 length: 16 amino acids. CDR3 sequence: CASSKAVRQGSEKLFF. CDR3 DNA: TGTGCCAGCAGCAAAGCCGTTCGACAGGGGTCTGAAAAACTGTTTTTT.

This rearrangement joins TRBV2 to TRBJ2-3; possible D gene TRBD2, 5 bases. The CDR3 extends over 15 amino acids. V dropped 4 bases and J dropped 1 base, with 12 bases sitting between them. The germline gives CDR1 SNHLY, CDR2 FYNNEI. Here the CDR3 DNA reads TGTGCCAGCAGTGGGCGGACCGGGGGCACAGATACGCAGTATTTT. Its protein is CASSGRTGGTDTQYF.

The chain joins TRBV5-1 to TRBJ1-2, with TRBD1 matching 7 bases. The V and J ends lost 2 bases and 2 bases, in that order; junction bases with no gene match: 6. CDR3 size: 15 residues. Germline lookup yields CDR1 SGHRS and CDR2 YFSETQ. CDR3 protein: CASSFGTAPNYGYTF. The CDR3 DNA is TGCGCCAGCAGCTTCGGGACAGCGCCGAACTATGGCTACACCTTC. Using reference TRBV5-1 and TRBJ1-2 for the parts outside the CDR3, the full variable domain is KAGVTQTPRYLIKTRGQQVTLSCSPISGHRSVSWYQQTPGQGLQFLFEYFSETQRNKGNFPGRFSGRQFSNSRSEMNVSTLELGDSALYLCASSFGTAPNYGYTFGSGTRLTVV.

The chain uses TRBV7-2 and TRBJ2-7, with D unclear. Trimming shortened V by 5 bases and J by 1 base, and 6 bases separated the two germline ends. CDR3 size: 12 residues. Germline V lookup: CDR1 SGHTA, CDR2 FQGNSA. CDR3 region: CASSGLSYEQYF. As DNA, the CDR3 is TGTGCCAGCAGCGGGCTTTCCTACGAGCAGTACTTC.

The rearrangement joins TRBV6-5 to TRBJ1-5; tentatively, D is TRBD1 (6 bases). Germline lookup yields CDR1 MNHEY and CDR2 SVGAGI. This CDR3 comprises 13 residues. Trimming cost V 8 bases and J 6 bases, with 14 bases left between them. The CDR3 reads CASQRGGGQPQHF. CDR3 coding DNA: TGTGCCAGCCAAAGGGGGGGCGGTCAGCCCCAGCATTTT.

The V call is TRBV6-4, the J call TRBJ2-3, with 10 bases identical to TRBD2. J lost 3 bases, V lost 6 bases, and 6 bases had no gene match. CDR3 length: 15 residues. Germline V CDR1 and CDR2: MRHNA, SNTAGT. CDR3: CASSRLAGVTDTQYF. CDR3 coding DNA: TGTGCCAGCAGCCGGCTAGCGGGAGTGACAGATACGCAGTATTTT.

This clone was observed a single time. V is TRBV6-4 and J is TRBJ2-2; unclear D gene. The V end was cut by 7 bases, the J end by 6 bases, with 9 bases between. The CDR3 consists of 12 residues. Per the germline V gene, CDR1 is MRHNA and CDR2 is SNTAGT. The CDR3 loop is CASTSTAGELFF. CDR3 nucleotide sequence: TGTGCCAGCACTTCAACAGCCGGGGAGCTGTTTTTT.

V gene TRBV12-5 combines with J gene TRBJ1-1, with 8 bases lining up with TRBD1. Germline CDR1 LGHNT, CDR2 FRNRAP. CDR3 length: 15 amino acids. J was trimmed by 3 bases and V by 3 bases; bases with no gene match: 6. CDR3 residues: CASGFHQGADTEAFF. CDR3 coding DNA: TGTGCTAGTGGTTTTCACCAGGGGGCGGACACTGAAGCTTTCTTT.

The chain joins TRBV5-1 to TRBJ1-3; D is uncertain. The V end was cut by 4 bases, the J end by 1 base, with 12 bases between. This CDR3 is 15 amino acids long. Germline V CDR1 and CDR2: SGHRS, YFSETQ. CDR3 bases: TGCGCCAGCAGCCCGGGGAGAGGGTCTGGAAACACCATATATTTT. Protein product: CASSPGRGSGNTIYF.

The chain employs TRBV10-3 and TRBJ2-7, with D tentatively TRBD1 (6 bases). Trimming cost V 3 bases and J 1 base, with 16 bases left between them. The germline gives CDR1 ENHRY, CDR2 SYGVKD. The CDR3 has 16 amino acids. CDR3 region: CAISDVFGGASYEQYF. CDR3 sequence (DNA): TGTGCCATCAGTGACGTTTTTGGGGGCGCTTCCTACGAGCAGTACTTC.

The chain is built from TRBV7-9 and TRBJ2-3; D not certain. The V end lost 8 bases, the J end lost 3 bases, and 9 bases lay between the germline ends. The CDR3 consists of 12 residues. Germline-derived CDR1 and CDR2 are SEHNR and FQNEAQ (reference sequence). The CDR3 DNA sequence: TGTGCCAGCCATCAGGATACAGATACGCAGTATTTT. Residues: CASHQDTDTQYF.

This chain connects TRBV4-2 to TRBJ2-5; 7 bases map to TRBD2. This CDR3 has 17 residues. Germline trimming cut 1 base from V and 4 bases from J; bases unmatched to any gene: 12. CDR1 and CDR2 (germline): LGHNA, YNFKEQ. CDR3 bases: TGTGCCAGCAGCCAAGGGGGCGCTAGCGGAGTCAGAGAGACCCAGTACTTC. Protein product: CASSQGGASGVRETQYF.

The chain carries TRBV15 and TRBJ2-1, with D possibly TRBD2 on 6 matching bases. The CDR3 is 14 residues long. V dropped 5 bases and J dropped 10 bases, with 18 bases sitting between them. Germline V gene sequence: CDR1 LNHNV, CDR2 YYDKDF (reference sequence). The DNA for the CDR3 is TGTGCCACCAGCGAGGACTACCTTGGTCGGGAGCAGTTCTTC. This translates into CATSEDYLGREQFF.

V and J are TRBV5-1 and TRBJ2-7; TRBD2 aligns across 12 bases. The CDR3 has 16 amino acids. Germline CDR1 is SGHRS and CDR2 is YFSETQ. J was trimmed by 4 bases and V by 4 bases; bases with no gene match: 9. CDR3 sequence: CASSDRTSGKGYEQYF. DNA of the CDR3: TGCGCCAGCAGCGATAGGACTAGCGGGAAAGGGTACGAGCAGTACTTC.

The chain uses TRBV21-1 and TRBJ2-7; the table's D gene call, TRBD2, was not cross checked with the DNA. TRBV21-1 is an annotated pseudogene. This CDR3 comprises 10 residues. This CDR3 reads CASALGEQYF. The CDR3 DNA follows: TGTGCCAGCGCCCTCGGCGAGCAGTACTTC.

The V gene is TRBV7-7, the J gene TRBJ1-4; possible D gene TRBD1, 5 bases. This CDR3 has 12 amino acids. Deletions cut 10 bases from V and 8 bases from J, with 14 bases between. Germline CDR1 SSHAT, CDR2 FNYEAQ (reference sequence). CDR3 residues: CAIKGLGEKLFF. The DNA for the CDR3 is TGTGCCATCAAGGGGTTAGGGGAAAAACTGTTTTTT.

The chain employs TRBV7-2 and TRBJ2-5; 9 bases fit TRBD2. Germline V CDR1 and CDR2: SGHTA, FQGNSA. This CDR3 spans 18 amino acids. J gave up 2 bases and V 5 bases, and 15 bases lay outside the gene matches. The CDR3 is CASSPQKRSSGEQETQYF. In DNA form, the CDR3 reads TGTGCCAGCAGCCCGCAAAAGAGATCTAGCGGGGAACAAGAGACCCAGTACTTC.

The chain has TRBV9 and TRBJ2-1; weak D call: TRBD2 (5 bases). The CDR3 totals 20 residues. CDR1 and CDR2 (germline): SGDLS, YYNGEE. Trimming stripped 3 bases from V and 0 bases from J, with 25 bases between. DNA for the CDR3: TGTGCCAGCAGCGCTCCCCGGGCGTCGAGCGGACCCTTCTCCTACAATGAGCAGTTCTTC. Protein sequence: CASSAPRASSGPFSYNEQFF.

This sequence joins TRBV5-4 and TRBJ1-1; the D gene is possibly TRBD1 (5 bases). The germline CDR1 and CDR2 sequences are SGHNT and YYREEE (reference sequence). Trimming left V 2 bases short and J 1 base short, with 9 bases between. This CDR3 has 14 residues. Here the CDR3 reads CASSFSTGNTEAFF. For the CDR3, the DNA is TGTGCCAGCAGCTTCTCAACAGGGAACACTGAAGCTTTCTTT.

The chain couples TRBV5-4 to TRBJ2-1; 9 bases match TRBD1. The germline gives CDR1 SGHNT, CDR2 YYREEE (reference sequence). V dropped 4 bases and J dropped 5; count of bases not matched to a gene: 10. The CDR3 runs to 16 residues. The CDR3 protein is CASSGRQGVIHNEQFF. The CDR3 nucleotides are TGTGCCAGCAGCGGTAGACAGGGGGTTATCCACAATGAGCAGTTCTTC.

The chain joins TRBV5-1 to TRBJ2-3; D perhaps matches TRBD2 (6 bases). The CDR3 covers 16 residues. CDR1 and CDR2 from the germline V gene are SGHRS and YFSETQ. V was shortened by 0 bases and J by 3 bases, with 14 bases between the two germline ends. CDR3 DNA: TGCGCCAGCAGCTTGGACGGCGGGATGGGGACAGATACGCAGTATTTT. It codes for CASSLDGGMGTDTQYF.

The CDR3 bases are TGCGCCAGCAGCCCAAGATCTCAGGGTTCGGATGGCTACACCTTC. It is translated as CASSPRSQGSDGYTF. The gene calls are TRBV4-1 and TRBJ1-2, with D possibly TRBD1 on 5 matching bases. Looked up from germline, CDR1 is MGHRA and CDR2 is YSYEKL. The CDR3 has 15 residues. Trimming removed 4 bases at V and 6 bases at J, with 18 bases between.

This chain connects TRBV27 to TRBJ2-7; 8 bases agree with TRBD1. This CDR3 spans 14 amino acids. Losses at the gene ends were 2 bases for V and 3 bases for J; bases not matched to a gene: 3. CDR1 and CDR2 from the germline V gene are MNHEY and SMNVEV (reference sequence). The CDR3 sequence is CASSLRTGHYEQYF. For the CDR3, the DNA is TGTGCCAGCAGTTTAAGGACAGGGCACTACGAGCAGTACTTC.

The chain recombines TRBV6-1 with TRBJ1-6; TRBD1 matches at 7 bases. The CDR3 is 14 amino acids. Germline CDR1 reads MNHNS; CDR2 reads SASEGT. The V gene end was trimmed by 3 bases and the J gene end by 6 bases; junction bases not matched to a gene: 2. The CDR3 reads CASSETGTNSPLHF. CDR3 DNA sequence: TGTGCCAGCAGTGAGACAGGGACTAATTCACCCCTCCACTTT.

The chain couples TRBV5-1 to TRBJ2-2; TRBD1 aligns across 8 bases. The CDR3 consists of 16 residues. The germline V gene encodes CDR1 SGHRS and CDR2 YFSETQ. V lost 3 bases to trimming and J lost 3 bases; unmatched junction nucleotides: 7. CDR3 nucleotide sequence: TGCGCCAGCAGCTCGCGGCCAGGGGGCTACACCGGGGAGCTGTTTTTT. This gives the protein CASSSRPGGYTGELFF.

The genes are TRBV19 and TRBJ1-3; no definite D call. Germline loops: CDR1 LNHDA, CDR2 SQIVND (reference sequence). Trimming left V 1 base short and J 0 bases short, with 7 bases between. CDR3 length equals 15 residues. The CDR3 DNA reads as TGTGCCAGTAGTATAGTACGCAGCTCTGGAAACACCATATATTTT. Its translation: CASSIVRSSGNTIYF.

The chain combines TRBV11-2 with TRBJ2-4, with 8 bases fitting TRBD1. Trimming at V came to 5 bases and at J to 8 bases, leaving 11 bases not matched to a gene. Germline V CDR1 and CDR2: SGHAT, FQNNGV. This CDR3 contains 15 residues. CDR3 in DNA: TGTGCCAGCAGCCACAACGCAGGGGGCTTGGACATTCAGTACTTC. The encoded protein is CASSHNAGGLDIQYF.

The gene calls are TRBV5-6 and TRBJ1-2, with D uncertain. Between the trimmed V and J ends, which lost 0 bases and 4 bases, there was a span of 7 bases. Per germline, CDR1 SGHDT and CDR2 YYEEEE. The CDR3 loop spans 13 amino acids. CDR3 in amino acids: CASSLGQVYGYTF. CDR3 bases: TGTGCCAGCAGCTTGGGGCAGGTCTATGGCTACACCTTC.

The chain combines TRBV21-1 with TRBJ2-7; the D segment call TRBD1 is taken from the table without a DNA check. TRBV21-1 is designated a pseudogene. The CDR3 is made up of 15 amino acids. CDR3 sequence (DNA): TGTGCCAGCAGCAAAGGGGACAGGGTACACTACGAGCAGTACTTC. Protein sequence: CASSKGDRVHYEQYF.